The rows below give T cell receptor beta chains drawn from one sample of a study of blood T cell repertoires in COVID-19. The repertoire was sequenced with immunoSEQ multiplex PCR; TCRdb's copy has only in-frame clones and lacks some. The table lists some 140,000 clones, 79% of them singletons. The sequencing input was peripheral blood. These TCRs come from a man aged 55 to 70 with acute or convalescent COVID-19. The CDR3 runs from the conserved cysteine through the conserved F or W. The order of the fields is V gene, CDR3 protein.

TRBV9 CASSVTASVGVQETQYF
TRBV24-1 CATSDAGVGYGYTF
TRBV11-2 CASSYRDIVETQYF
TRBV27 CASSFLGVSTDTQYF
TRBV30 CAWSLTSVSTDTQYF
TRBV28 CASSHTLLDSDNEKLFF
TRBV4-3 CASSQAAGINTEAFF
TRBV30 CAWSKGQGWSTEAFF
TRBV6-5 CASRPDSGGALSQYF
TRBV5-1 CASSLRGLYITDTQYF
TRBV2 CASSGSLTQYF
TRBV28 CASSLVRSNQPQHF
TRBV9 CASSESGTVDQPQHF
TRBV6-6 CASSRGQGATNEKLFF
TRBV27 CASSPDRGDEKLFF
TRBV19 CASRGAEKLFF
TRBV28 CASGGRGNQPQHF
TRBV2 CASSGLGRGGNTIYF
TRBV7-2 CASRPRLAVNTGELFF
TRBV28 CASTPPFGTSGSYEQYF
TRBV7-6 CASSLVSGDNEQFF
TRBV18 CASSPQLNEKLFF
TRBV7-3 CASSSGTGGNEQYF
TRBV19 CASIEAGGVTGELFF
TRBV7-3 CASSYGTRNTGELFF
TRBV4-2 CASSQDRGSTNEKLFF
TRBV20-1 CSARHNYEQYF
TRBV7-2 CASSLVRGYEQYF
TRBV28 CASGQGSLGYGYTF
TRBV5-8 CASSLGRDRTEAFF
TRBV5-4 CASSPAAGGLAGEQYF
TRBV9 CASSDTPNEQYF
TRBV27 CASSPPAGGSYEQYF
TRBV7-8 CASSNREGGGNTIYF
TRBV28 CASSPRQGASTEAFF
TRBV3-1/TRBV3-2 CASSRAPPSYEQYF
TRBV30 CAWSVGAYRGQQYF